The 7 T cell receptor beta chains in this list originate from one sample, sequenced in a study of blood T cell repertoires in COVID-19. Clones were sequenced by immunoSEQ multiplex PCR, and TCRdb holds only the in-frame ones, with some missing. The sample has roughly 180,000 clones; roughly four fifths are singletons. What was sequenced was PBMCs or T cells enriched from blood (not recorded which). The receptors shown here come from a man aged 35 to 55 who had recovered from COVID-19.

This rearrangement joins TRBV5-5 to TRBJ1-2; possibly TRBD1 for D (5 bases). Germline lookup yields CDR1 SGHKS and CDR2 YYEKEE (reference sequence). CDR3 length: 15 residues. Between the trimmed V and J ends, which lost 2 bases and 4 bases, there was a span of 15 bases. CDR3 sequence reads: CASSFGGELGYGYTF. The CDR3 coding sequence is TGTGCCAGCAGCTTCGGAGGGGAACTTGGCTATGGCTACACCTTC. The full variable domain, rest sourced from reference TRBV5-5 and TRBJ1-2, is DAGVTQSPTHLIKTRGQQVTLRCSPISGHKSVSWYQQVLGQGPQFIFQYYEKEERGRGNFPDRFSARQFPNYSSELNVNALLLGDSALYLCASSFGGELGYGYTFGSGTRLTVV.

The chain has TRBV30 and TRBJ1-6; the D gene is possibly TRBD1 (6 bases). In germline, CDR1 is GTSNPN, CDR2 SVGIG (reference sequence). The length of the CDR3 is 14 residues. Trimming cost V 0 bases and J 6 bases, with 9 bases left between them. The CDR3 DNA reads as TGTGCCTGGAGTGTGGAACAGGGTAATTCACCCCTCCACTTT. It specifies CAWSVEQGNSPLHF.

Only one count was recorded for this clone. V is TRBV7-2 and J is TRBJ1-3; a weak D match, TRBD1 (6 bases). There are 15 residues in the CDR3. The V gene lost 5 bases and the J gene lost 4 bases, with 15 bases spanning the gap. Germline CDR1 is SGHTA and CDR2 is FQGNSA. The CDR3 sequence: CASSPQGRIGNTIYF. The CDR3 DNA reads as TGTGCCAGCAGCCCGCAGGGGAGAATAGGAAACACCATATATTTT.

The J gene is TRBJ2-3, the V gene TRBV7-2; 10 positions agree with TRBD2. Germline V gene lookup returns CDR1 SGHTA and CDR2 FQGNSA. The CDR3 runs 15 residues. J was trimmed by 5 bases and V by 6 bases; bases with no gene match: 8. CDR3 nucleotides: TGTGCCAGCAGTTTTACTAGCGGGGTTGGAGATACGCAGTATTTT. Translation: CASSFTSGVGDTQYF.

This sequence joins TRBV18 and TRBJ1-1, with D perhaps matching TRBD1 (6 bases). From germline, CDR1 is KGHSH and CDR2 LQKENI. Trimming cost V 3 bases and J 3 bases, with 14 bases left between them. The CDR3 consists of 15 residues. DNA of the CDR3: TGTGCCAGCTCACCCATACAGGGAGCTGACACTGAAGCTTTCTTT. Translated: CASSPIQGADTEAFF. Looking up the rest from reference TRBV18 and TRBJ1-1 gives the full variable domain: NAGVMQNPRHLVRRRGQEARLRCSPMKGHSHVYWYRQLPEEGLKFMVYLQKENIIDESGMPKERFSAEFPKEGPSILRIQQVVRGDSAAYFCASSPIQGADTEAFFGQGTRLTVV.

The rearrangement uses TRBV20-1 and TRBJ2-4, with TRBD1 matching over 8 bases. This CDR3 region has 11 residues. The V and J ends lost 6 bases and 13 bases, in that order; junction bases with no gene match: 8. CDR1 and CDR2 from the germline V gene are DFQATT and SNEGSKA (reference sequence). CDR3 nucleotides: TGCAGTGCCCCGGACAGGGCGGACCAGTACTTC. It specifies CSAPDRADQYF.

This CDR3 reads CASSLLQYYTF. The CDR3 bases are TGTGCCAGCAGCTTACTGCAGTACTACACCTTC. The rearrangement uses TRBV7-2 and TRBJ1-2, with D unclear. CDR3 length: 11 residues. CDR1 is SGHTA, CDR2 FQGNSA, per germline. V was trimmed by 2 bases and J by 10 bases, leaving 8 bases between them.